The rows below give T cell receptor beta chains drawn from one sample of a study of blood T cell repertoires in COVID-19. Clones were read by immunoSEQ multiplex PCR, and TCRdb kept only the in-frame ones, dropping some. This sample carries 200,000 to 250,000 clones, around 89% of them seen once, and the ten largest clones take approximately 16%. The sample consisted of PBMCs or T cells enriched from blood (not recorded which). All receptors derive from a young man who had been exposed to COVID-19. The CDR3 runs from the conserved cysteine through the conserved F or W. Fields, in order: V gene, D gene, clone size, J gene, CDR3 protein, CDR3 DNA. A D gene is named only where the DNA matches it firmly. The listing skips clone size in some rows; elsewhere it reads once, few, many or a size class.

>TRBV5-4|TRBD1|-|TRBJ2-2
CASSTRGTGGVSNTGELFF
TGTGCCAGCAGCACGAGGGGGACAGGGGGCGTATCGAACACCGGGGAGCTGTTTTTT
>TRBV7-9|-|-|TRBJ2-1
CASSLDRGNNEQFF
TGTGCCAGCAGCTTAGATCGGGGAAATAATGAGCAGTTCTTC
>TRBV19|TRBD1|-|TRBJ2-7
CASSTVDRGPYEQYF
TGTGCCAGTAGTACCGTCGACAGGGGGCCCTACGAGCAGTACTTC
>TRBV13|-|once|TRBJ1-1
CASSLNPIDITVGTEAFF
TGTGCCAGCAGCTTAAACCCTATTGACATTACTGTGGGCACTGAAGCTTTCTTT
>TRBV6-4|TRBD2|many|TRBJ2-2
CASSDSAGGPGELFF
TGTGCCAGCAGTGACTCAGCGGGGGGGCCCGGGGAGCTGTTTTTT
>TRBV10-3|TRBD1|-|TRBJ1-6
CAISEGTVDNSPLHF
TGTGCCATCAGTGAGGGGACAGTCGATAATTCACCCCTCCACTTT
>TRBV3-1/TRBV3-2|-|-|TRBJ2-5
CASSQEEGAQWTQYF
TGTGCCAGCAGCCAAGAGGAGGGGGCCCAGTGGACCCAGTACTTC
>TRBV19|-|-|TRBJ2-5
CASSMPGTHQETQYF
TGTGCCAGTAGTATGCCCGGGACACACCAAGAGACCCAGTACTTC
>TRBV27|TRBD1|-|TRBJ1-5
CASSDREQQPQHF
TGTGCCAGCTCCGACAGGGAACAACAGCCCCAGCATTTT
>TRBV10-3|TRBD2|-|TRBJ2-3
CAISGSGGRLTDTQYF
TGTGCCATCAGTGGAAGCGGGGGGCGCCTCACAGATACGCAGTATTTT
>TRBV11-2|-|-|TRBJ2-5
CASSFETGQYF
TGTGCCAGCAGCTTTGAAACAGGACAGTACTTC
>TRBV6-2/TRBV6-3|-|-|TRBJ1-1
CASSYSTAMNTEAFF
TGTGCCAGCAGTTACTCGACAGCTATGAACACTGAAGCTTTCTTT
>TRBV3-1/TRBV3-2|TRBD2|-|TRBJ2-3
CASSQGWGGSTDTQYF
TGTGCCAGCAGCCAAGGATGGGGGGGGAGCACAGATACGCAGTATTTT
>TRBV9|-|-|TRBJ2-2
CASKGDGNTGELFF
TGTGCCAGCAAAGGGGATGGTAACACCGGGGAGCTGTTTTTT
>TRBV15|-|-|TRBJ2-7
CATSRDRGTYEQYF
TGTGCCACCAGCAGAGATCGCGGAACCTACGAGCAGTACTTC
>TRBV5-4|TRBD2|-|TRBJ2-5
CASRMTSGASETQYF
TGTGCCAGCAGGATGACTAGCGGGGCGTCAGAGACCCAGTACTTC
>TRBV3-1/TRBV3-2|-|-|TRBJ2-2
CASSFRPGTGELFF
TGTGCCAGCAGCTTTCGGCCAGGGACCGGGGAGCTGTTTTTT
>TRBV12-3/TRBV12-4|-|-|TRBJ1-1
CASSLGTGNEAFF
TGTGCCAGCAGTTTAGGGACGGGAAATGAAGCTTTCTTT
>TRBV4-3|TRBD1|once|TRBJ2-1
CASSQERGRWNEQFF
TGCGCCAGCAGCCAAGAAAGGGGGCGCTGGAATGAGCAGTTCTTC
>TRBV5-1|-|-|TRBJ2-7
CASSLRQGTYEQYF
TGCGCCAGCAGCTTGCGCCAGGGGACCTACGAGCAGTACTTC
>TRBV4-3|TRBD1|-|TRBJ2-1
CASSQDRTGGSYNEQFF
TGCGCCAGCAGCCAAGATCGGACAGGGGGAAGCTACAATGAGCAGTTCTTC
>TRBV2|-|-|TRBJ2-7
CASSGSYNSYEQYF
TGTGCCAGCAGTGGCTCCTATAACTCCTACGAGCAGTACTTC
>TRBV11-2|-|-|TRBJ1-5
CASRSVERGRQPQHF
TGTGCCAGCAGATCCGTGGAGAGGGGGAGACAGCCCCAGCATTTT
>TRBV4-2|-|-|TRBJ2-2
CASSQGLANTGELFF
TGTGCCAGCAGCCAGGGACTCGCGAACACCGGGGAGCTGTTTTTT
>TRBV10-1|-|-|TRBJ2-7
CASSNYRGTSYEQYF
TGCGCCAGCAGTAACTACCGGGGGACCTCCTACGAGCAGTACTTC
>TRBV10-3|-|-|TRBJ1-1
CAISSFGGENTEAFF
TGTGCCATCAGCTCCTTCGGGGGGGAGAACACTGAAGCTTTCTTT
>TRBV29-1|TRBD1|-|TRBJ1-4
CSVEGQGDEKLFF
TGCAGCGTTGAAGGGCAGGGGGATGAAAAACTGTTTTTT
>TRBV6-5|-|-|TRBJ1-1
CASSYLENTEAFF
TGTGCCAGCAGTTATTTAGAGAACACTGAAGCTTTCTTT
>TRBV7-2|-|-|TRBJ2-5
CASSFSGLETQYF
TGTGCCAGCAGCTTTTCAGGGCTGGAGACCCAGTACTTC
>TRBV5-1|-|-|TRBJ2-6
CASTPGSGANVLTF
TGCGCCAGCACTCCAGGGTCCGGGGCCAACGTCCTGACTTTC
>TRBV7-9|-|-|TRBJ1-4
CASSLGGGANEKLFF
TGTGCCAGCAGCTTAGGAGGCGGGGCTAATGAAAAACTGTTTTTT
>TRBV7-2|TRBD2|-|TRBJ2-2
CASSLGGSGRAGGELFF
TGTGCCAGCAGCTTAGGAGGTTCAGGGAGGGCCGGCGGGGAGCTGTTTTTT
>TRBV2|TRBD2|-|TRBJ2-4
CASSVQRTSGGSLAKNIQYF
TGTGCCAGCAGTGTCCAAAGGACTAGCGGGGGGTCGCTGGCCAAAAACATTCAGTACTTC
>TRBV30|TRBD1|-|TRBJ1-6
CALETYRGNSPLHF
TGTGCCCTCGAAACCTACAGGGGCAATTCACCCCTCCACTTT
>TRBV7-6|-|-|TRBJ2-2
CASSLEGQRPLELFF
TGTGCCAGCAGCTTAGAAGGACAGAGGCCCCTGGAGCTGTTTTTT
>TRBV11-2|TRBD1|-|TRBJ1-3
CASSSVSRDRVLYF
TGTGCCAGCAGCTCCGTCTCAAGGGACAGGGTCCTATATTTT
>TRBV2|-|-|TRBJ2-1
CASRRDSNNEQFF
TGTGCCAGCAGGAGGGACTCCAACAATGAGCAGTTCTTC
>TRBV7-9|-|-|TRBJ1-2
CASSLVDSNYGYTF
TGTGCCAGCAGCTTAGTTGACAGTAACTATGGCTACACCTTC
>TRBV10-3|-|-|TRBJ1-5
CATQEGRIQPQHF
TGTGCCACCCAGGAGGGTAGGATTCAGCCCCAGCATTTT